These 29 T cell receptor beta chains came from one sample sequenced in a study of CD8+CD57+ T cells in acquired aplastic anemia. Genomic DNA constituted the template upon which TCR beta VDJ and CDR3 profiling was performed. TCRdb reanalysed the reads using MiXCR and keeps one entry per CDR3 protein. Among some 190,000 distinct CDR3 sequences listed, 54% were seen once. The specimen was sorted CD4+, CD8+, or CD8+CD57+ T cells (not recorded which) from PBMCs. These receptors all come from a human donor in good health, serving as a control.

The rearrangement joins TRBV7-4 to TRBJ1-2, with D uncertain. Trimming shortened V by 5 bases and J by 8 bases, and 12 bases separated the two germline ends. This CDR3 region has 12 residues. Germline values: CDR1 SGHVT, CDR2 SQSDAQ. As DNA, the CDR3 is TGTGCCAGCAGCAGGAGCGAAGAGGGCTACACCTTC. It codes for CASSRSEEGYTF.

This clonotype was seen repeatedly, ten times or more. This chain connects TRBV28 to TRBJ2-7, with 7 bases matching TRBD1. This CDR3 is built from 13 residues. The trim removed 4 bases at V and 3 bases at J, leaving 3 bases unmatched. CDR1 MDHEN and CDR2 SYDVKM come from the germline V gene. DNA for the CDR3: TGTGCCAGCAGTTCGTACAGGGGCTACGAGCAGTACTTC. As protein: CASSSYRGYEQYF.

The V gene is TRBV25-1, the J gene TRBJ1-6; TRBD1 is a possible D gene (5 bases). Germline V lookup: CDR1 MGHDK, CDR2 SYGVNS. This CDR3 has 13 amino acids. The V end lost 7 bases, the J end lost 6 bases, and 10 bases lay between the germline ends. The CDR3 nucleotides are TGTGCCAGCACCGCGGGACCTAATTCACCCCTCCACTTT. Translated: CASTAGPNSPLHF.

CDR3 amino acids: CASSSPRLSGGTYYEQYF. The CDR3 bases are TGTGCCAGCAGCTCCCCGAGGCTTAGCGGGGGAACCTACTACGAGCAGTACTTC. This chain joins TRBV7-2 and TRBJ2-7; TRBD2 matches 9 bases. Germline trimming cut 4 bases from V and 3 bases from J; bases unmatched to any gene: 16. The CDR3 contains 18 residues. Germline V gives CDR1 SGHTA, CDR2 FQGNSA.

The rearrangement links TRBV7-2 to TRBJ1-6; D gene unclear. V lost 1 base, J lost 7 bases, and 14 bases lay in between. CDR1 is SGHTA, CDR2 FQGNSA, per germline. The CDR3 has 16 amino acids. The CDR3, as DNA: TGTGCCAGCAGCTTAGATGTAGTCAGGTACAATTCACCCCTCCACTTT. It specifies CASSLDVVRYNSPLHF.

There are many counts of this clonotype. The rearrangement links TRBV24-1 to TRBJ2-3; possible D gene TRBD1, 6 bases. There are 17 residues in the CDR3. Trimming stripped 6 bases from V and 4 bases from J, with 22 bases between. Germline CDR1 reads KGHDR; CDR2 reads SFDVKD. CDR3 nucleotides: TGTGCCACCAGTAGGAACGGGGCAGGGGAAGGAGCAGATACGCAGTATTTT. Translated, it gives CATSRNGAGEGADTQYF.

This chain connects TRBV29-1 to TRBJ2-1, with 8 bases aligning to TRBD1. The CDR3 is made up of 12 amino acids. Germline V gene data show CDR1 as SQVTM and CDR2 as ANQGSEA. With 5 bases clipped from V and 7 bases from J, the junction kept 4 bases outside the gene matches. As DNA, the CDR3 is TGCAGCGTTTCTCAGGGGGCGAATGAGCAGTTCTTC. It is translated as CSVSQGANEQFF.

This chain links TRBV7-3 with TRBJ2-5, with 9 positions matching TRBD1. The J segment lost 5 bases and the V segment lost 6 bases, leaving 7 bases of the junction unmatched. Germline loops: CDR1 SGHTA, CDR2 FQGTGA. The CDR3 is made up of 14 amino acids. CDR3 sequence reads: CASSLQGAGETQYF. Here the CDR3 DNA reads TGTGCCAGCAGTCTACAGGGGGCGGGGGAGACCCAGTACTTC.

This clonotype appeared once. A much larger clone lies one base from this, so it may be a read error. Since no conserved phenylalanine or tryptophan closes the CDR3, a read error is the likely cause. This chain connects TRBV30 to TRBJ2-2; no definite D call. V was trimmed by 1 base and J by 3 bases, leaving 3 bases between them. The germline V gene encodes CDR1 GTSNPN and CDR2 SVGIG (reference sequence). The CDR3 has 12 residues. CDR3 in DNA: TGTGCCTGGAGTGCATACACCGGGGAGCTGTTTCTT. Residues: CAWSAYTGELFL.

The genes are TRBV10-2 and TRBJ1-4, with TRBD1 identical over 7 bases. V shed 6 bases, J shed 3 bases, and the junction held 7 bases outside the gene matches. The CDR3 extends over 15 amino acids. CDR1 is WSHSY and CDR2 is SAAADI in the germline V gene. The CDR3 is CASSAPGQPNEKLFF. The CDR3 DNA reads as TGCGCCAGCAGCGCTCCGGGACAGCCTAATGAAAAACTGTTTTTT.

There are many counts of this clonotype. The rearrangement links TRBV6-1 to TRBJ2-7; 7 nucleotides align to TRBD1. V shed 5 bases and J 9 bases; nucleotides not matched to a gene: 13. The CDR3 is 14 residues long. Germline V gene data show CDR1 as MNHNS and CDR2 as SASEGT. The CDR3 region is CASSITGEGVGQYF. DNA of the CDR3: TGTGCCAGCAGTATTACAGGGGAAGGGGTGGGGCAGTACTTC.

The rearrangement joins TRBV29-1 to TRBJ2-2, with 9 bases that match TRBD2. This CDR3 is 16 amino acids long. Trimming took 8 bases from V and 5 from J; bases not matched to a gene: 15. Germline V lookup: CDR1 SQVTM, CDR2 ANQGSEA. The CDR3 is CSQDTGAGGGTGELFF. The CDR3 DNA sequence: TGCAGCCAAGATACTGGAGCGGGGGGTGGTACCGGGGAGCTGTTTTTT.

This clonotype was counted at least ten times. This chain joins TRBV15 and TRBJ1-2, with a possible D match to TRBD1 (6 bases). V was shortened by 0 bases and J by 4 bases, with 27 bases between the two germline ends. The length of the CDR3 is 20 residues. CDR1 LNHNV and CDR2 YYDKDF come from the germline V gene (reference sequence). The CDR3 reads CATSRDLAVGTPQGGYGYTF. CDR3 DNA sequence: TGTGCCACCAGCAGAGATTTGGCGGTCGGGACACCCCAAGGGGGCTATGGCTACACCTTC. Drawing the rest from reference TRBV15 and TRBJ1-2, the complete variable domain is DAMVIQNPRYQVTQFGKPVTLSCSQTLNHNVMYWYQQKSSQAPKLLFHYYDKDFNNEADTPDNFQSRRPNTSFCFLDIRSPGLGDTAMYLCATSRDLAVGTPQGGYGYTFGSGTRLTVV.

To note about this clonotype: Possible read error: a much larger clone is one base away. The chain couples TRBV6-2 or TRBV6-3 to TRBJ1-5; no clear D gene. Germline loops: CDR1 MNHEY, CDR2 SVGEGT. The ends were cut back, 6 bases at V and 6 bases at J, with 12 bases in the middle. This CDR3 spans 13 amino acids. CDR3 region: CASSTVGAQPQHF. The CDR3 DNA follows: TGTGCCAGCAGCACCGTAGGTGCTCAGCCCCAGCATTTT.

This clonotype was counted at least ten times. The CDR3 loop is CATSREGVGYGYTF. CDR3 nucleotides: TGTGCCACCAGCAGAGAGGGGGTGGGATATGGCTACACCTTC. The chain carries TRBV15 and TRBJ1-2, with D possibly matching TRBD1 (5 bases). V lost 0 bases and J 5 bases, leaving 10 bases between the germline ends. The germline CDR1 and CDR2 sequences are LNHNV and YYDKDF (reference sequence). The CDR3 spans 14 residues.

In DNA, the CDR3 is TGCAGTGCGATTCGGGGGGGTCAGAATGAGCAGTTCTTC. Residues: CSAIRGGQNEQFF. V gene TRBV20-1 combines with J gene TRBJ2-1; TRBD2 agrees at 8 bases. Germline lookup yields CDR1 DFQATT and CDR2 SNEGSKA (reference sequence). CDR3 size: 13 residues. Unmatched junction bases numbered 8, after V lost 6 bases and J lost 7 bases.

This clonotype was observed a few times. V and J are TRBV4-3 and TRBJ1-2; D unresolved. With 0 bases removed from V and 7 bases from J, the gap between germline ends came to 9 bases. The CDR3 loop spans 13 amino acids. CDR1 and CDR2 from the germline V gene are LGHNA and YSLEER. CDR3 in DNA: TGCGCCAGCAGCCAAGATTTGGGTTCTGGCTACACCTTC. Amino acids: CASSQDLGSGYTF.

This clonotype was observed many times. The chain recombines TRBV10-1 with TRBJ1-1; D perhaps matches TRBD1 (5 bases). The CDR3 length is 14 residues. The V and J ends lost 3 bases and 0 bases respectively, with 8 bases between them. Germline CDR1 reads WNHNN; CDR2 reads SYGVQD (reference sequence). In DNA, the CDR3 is TGCGCCAGCAGTGACAGGGCCGTGAACACTGAAGCTTTCTTT. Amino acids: CASSDRAVNTEAFF.

Written as DNA, the CDR3 is TGTGCCACCAGCAGGACGGAGAACACTGAAGCTTTCTTT. This sequence encodes CATSRTENTEAFF. The rearrangement links TRBV15 to TRBJ1-1; D gene uncertain. CDR3 length equals 13 residues. Germline V gene lookup returns CDR1 LNHNV and CDR2 YYDKDF (reference sequence). V lost 3 bases, J lost 1 base, and 6 bases lay in between.

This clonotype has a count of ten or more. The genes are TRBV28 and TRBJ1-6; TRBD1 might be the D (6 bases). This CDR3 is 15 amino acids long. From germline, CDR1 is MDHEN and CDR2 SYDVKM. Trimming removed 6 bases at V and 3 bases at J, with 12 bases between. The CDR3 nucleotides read TGTGCCAGCAGCGCGGACAGTTTCTATAATTCACCCCTCCACTTT. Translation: CASSADSFYNSPLHF. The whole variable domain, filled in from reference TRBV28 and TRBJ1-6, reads DVKVTQSSRYLVKRTGEKVFLECVQDMDHENMFWYRQDPGLGLRLIYFSYDVKMKEKGDIPEGYSVSREKKERFSLILESASTNQTSMYLCASSADSFYNSPLHFGNGTRLTVT.

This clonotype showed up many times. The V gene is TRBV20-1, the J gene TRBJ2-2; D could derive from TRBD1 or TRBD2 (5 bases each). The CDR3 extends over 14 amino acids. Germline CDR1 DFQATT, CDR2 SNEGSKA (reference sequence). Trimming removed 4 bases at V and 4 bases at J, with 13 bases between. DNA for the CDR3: TGCAGTGCTAAACCATCGGGGCTCACCGGGGAGCTGTTTTTT. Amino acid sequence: CSAKPSGLTGELFF.

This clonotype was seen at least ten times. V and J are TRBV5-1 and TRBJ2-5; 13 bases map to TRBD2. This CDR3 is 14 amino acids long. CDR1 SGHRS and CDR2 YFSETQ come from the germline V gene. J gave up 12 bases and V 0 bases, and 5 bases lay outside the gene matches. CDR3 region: CASSLEGTSGEEYF. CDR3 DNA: TGCGCCAGCAGCTTGGAGGGGACTAGCGGGGAAGAGTACTTC.

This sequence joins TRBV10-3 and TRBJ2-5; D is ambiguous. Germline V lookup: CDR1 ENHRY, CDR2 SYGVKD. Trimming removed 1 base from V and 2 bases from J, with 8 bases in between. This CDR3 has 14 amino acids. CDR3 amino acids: CAISELARQETQYF. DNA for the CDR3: TGTGCCATCAGTGAGTTGGCCAGACAAGAGACCCAGTACTTC.

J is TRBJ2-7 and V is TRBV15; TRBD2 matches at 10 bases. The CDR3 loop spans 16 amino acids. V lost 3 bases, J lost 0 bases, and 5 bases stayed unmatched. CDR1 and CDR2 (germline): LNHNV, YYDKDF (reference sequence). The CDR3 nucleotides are TGTGCCACCAGCAGGGGTAGCGGGGGGACCTCCTACGAGCAGTACTTC. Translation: CATSRGSGGTSYEQYF.

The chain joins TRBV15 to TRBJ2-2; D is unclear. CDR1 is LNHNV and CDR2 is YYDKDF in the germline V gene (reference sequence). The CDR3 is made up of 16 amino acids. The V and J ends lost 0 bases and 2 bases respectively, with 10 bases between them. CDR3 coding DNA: TGTGCCACCAGCAGAGATAGTCTAGGCAACACCGGGGAGCTGTTTTTT. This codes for CATSRDSLGNTGELFF.

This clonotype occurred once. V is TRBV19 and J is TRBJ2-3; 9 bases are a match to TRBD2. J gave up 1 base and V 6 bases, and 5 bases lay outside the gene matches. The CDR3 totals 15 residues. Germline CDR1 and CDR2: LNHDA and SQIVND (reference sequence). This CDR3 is CASREGLAGTDTQYF. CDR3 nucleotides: TGTGCCAGTAGGGAGGGACTAGCAGGCACAGATACGCAGTATTTT.

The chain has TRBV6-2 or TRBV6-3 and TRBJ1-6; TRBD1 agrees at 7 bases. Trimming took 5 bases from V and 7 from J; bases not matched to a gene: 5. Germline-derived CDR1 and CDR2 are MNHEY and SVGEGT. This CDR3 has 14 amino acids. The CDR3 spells CASSRDSQNSPLHF. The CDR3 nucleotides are TGTGCCAGCAGTCGGGACAGCCAAAATTCACCCCTCCACTTT.

The CDR3 loop reads CASSFGATSGGLQETQYF. For the CDR3, the DNA is TGTGCCAGCAGCTTTGGGGCTACTAGCGGGGGGCTCCAAGAGACCCAGTACTTC. The rearrangement uses TRBV7-9 and TRBJ2-5; 12 bases agree with TRBD2. Germline V lookup: CDR1 SEHNR, CDR2 FQNEAQ (reference sequence). V lost 3 bases and J lost 1; bases outside the gene matches: 9. This CDR3 is 18 amino acids long. The full variable domain, completed using reference TRBV7-9 and TRBJ2-5, is DTGVSQNPRHKITKRGQNVTFRCDPISEHNRLYWYRQTLGQGPEFLTYFQNEAQLEKSRLLSDRFSAERPKGSFSTLEIQRTEQGDSAMYLCASSFGATSGGLQETQYFGPGTRLLVL.

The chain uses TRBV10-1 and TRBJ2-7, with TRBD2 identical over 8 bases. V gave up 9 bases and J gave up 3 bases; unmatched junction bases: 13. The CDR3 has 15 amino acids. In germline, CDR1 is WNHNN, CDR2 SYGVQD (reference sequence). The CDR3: CASPTGQRGNYEQYF. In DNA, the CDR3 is TGCGCCAGTCCGACCGGGCAGCGGGGGAACTACGAGCAGTACTTC.